Each of the 30 T cell receptor beta chains below was sequenced from the same sample in a study of blood T cell repertoires in COVID-19 (dated by TCRdb to 2019 to 2021). Library preparation used the immunoSEQ multiplex PCR assay. In TCRdb, the immuneACCESS table is reduced to in-frame sequences with V and J assigned. These tables do not hold every clone; where another copy was compared, an unresolved V gene accounts for under half, and the others remain unexplained. This sample holds about 91,000 clones; around nine tenths were observed only once. About 5% of the sample belongs to the ten largest clones. Specimen: peripheral blood. These receptors all come from a man in his 70s with acute or convalescent COVID-19.

The gene calls are TRBV5-1 and TRBJ2-1; tentatively, D is TRBD2 (6 bases). With 1 base removed from V and 9 bases from J, the gap between germline ends came to 14 bases. The germline V gene has CDR1 SGHRS and CDR2 YFSETQ. This CDR3 has 14 amino acids. CDR3 sequence: CASSLRQGGGEQFF. The CDR3 region has the DNA TGCGCCAGCAGCTTGAGGCAGGGAGGCGGTGAGCAGTTCTTC.

The rearrangement joins TRBV6-1 to TRBJ1-1; no clear D. Germline CDR1 and CDR2: MNHNS and SASEGT. Trimming shortened V by 3 bases and J by 1 base, and 9 bases separated the two germline ends. CDR3 size: 14 residues. Here the CDR3 reads CASSEVIGNTEAFF. The CDR3 DNA reads as TGTGCCAGCAGTGAGGTTATCGGGAACACTGAAGCTTTCTTT.

In regard to this clone: Other DNA sequences in the sample encode the same CDR3. The chain joins TRBV28 to TRBJ2-5; a weak D match, TRBD1 (6 bases). Trimming took off 2 bases at V and 5 bases at J, with 12 bases between the two ends. The CDR3 extends over 14 amino acids. Germline V gene lookup returns CDR1 MDHEN and CDR2 SYDVKM. The CDR3 sequence: CASSLGGREETQYF. The CDR3 nucleotides read TGTGCCAGCAGTTTAGGGGGCAGGGAGGAGACCCAGTACTTC.

The CDR3 sequence is CASSVGGADYEQYF. The CDR3 DNA reads TGTGCCAGCAGCGTAGGAGGCGCAGACTACGAGCAGTACTTC. The V and J genes are TRBV9 and TRBJ2-7; D uncertain. V was shortened by 0 bases and J by 3 bases, with 10 bases between the two germline ends. The CDR3 has 14 amino acids. Germline-derived CDR1 and CDR2 are SGDLS and YYNGEE. Combining the CDR3 with reference TRBV9 and TRBJ2-7 gives the whole variable domain DSGVTQTPKHLITATGQRVTLRCSPRSGDLSVYWYQQSLDQGLQFLIQYYNGEERAKGNILERFSAQQFPDLHSELNLSSLELGDSALYFCASSVGGADYEQYFGPGTRLTVT.

This clone was picked up one time. The rearrangement uses TRBV25-1 and TRBJ1-3; 7 nucleotides align to TRBD1. Trimming cost V 1 base and J 4 bases; bases outside gene matches: 4. Germline CDR1 and CDR2: MGHDK and SYGVNS. The length of the CDR3 is 15 residues. The CDR3 DNA sequence: TGTGCCAGCAGTGAATCGACAGGGACGGGAAACACCATATATTTT. Its translation is CASSESTGTGNTIYF.

This sequence joins TRBV21-1 and TRBJ1-4. TRBV21-1 constitutes a pseudogene. The CDR3 covers 14 residues. The DNA for the CDR3 is TGTGCCAGCAGCAAACGGGGGTGGGGTGAAAAACTGTTTTTT. It codes for CASSKRGWGEKLFF.

V gene TRBV19 combines with J gene TRBJ2-3, with no clear D. The CDR3 runs 12 residues. Germline values: CDR1 LNHDA, CDR2 SQIVND (reference sequence). V gave up 5 bases and J gave up 8 bases, with 11 bases separating them. This CDR3 reads CASSLPLGTQYF. DNA of the CDR3: TGTGCCAGTAGTCTCCCCCTAGGTACGCAGTATTTT.

This chain links TRBV5-6 with TRBJ2-1; possibly TRBD1 for D (5 bases). Germline assignment: CDR1 SGHDT and CDR2 YYEEEE. V was pared by 3 bases and J by 10 bases, with 14 bases between. This CDR3 is built from 13 residues. The CDR3 DNA reads TGTGCCAGCAGCTACACAGGTATGAAGGAGCAGTTCTTC. This encodes CASSYTGMKEQFF.

The chain employs TRBV5-5 and TRBJ1-2; D gene unclear. This CDR3 is 13 amino acids long. CDR1 and CDR2 from the germline V gene are SGHKS and YYEKEE (reference sequence). V gave up 0 bases and J gave up 8 bases, with 11 bases separating them. The CDR3 DNA sequence: TGTGCCAGCAGCTTGGTCGAAGAGGGCGGCTACACCTTC. This encodes CASSLVEEGGYTF.

This sequence joins TRBV30 and TRBJ1-1, with a weak D call TRBD1 (5 bases). From germline, CDR1 is GTSNPN and CDR2 SVGIG (reference sequence). CDR3 size: 13 residues. The germline V and J ends were trimmed by 0 bases and 4 bases, with 9 bases remaining between them. The CDR3 protein is CAWSVGRGTEAFF. The CDR3 DNA reads TGTGCCTGGAGTGTCGGTAGGGGCACTGAAGCTTTCTTT.

This chain links TRBV2 with TRBJ2-3, with D possibly being TRBD2 (5 bases). Germline loops: CDR1 SNHLY, CDR2 FYNNEI. Trimming removed 5 bases from V and 1 base from J, with 7 bases in between. The CDR3 has 13 residues. The CDR3 spells CASSTRRTDTQYF. The CDR3 bases are TGTGCCAGCAGTACTAGACGCACAGATACGCAGTATTTT.

This clone was seen a single time. The chain carries TRBV5-1 and TRBJ2-2, with 11 nucleotides matching TRBD2. Germline lookup yields CDR1 SGHRS and CDR2 YFSETQ. With V trimmed by 0 bases and J by 4 bases, 8 bases remained unmatched. The CDR3 sequence is 18 residues long. CDR3 region: CASSLDVAGGPGTGELFF. The CDR3 DNA sequence: TGCGCCAGCAGCTTGGATGTAGCGGGGGGGCCAGGCACCGGGGAGCTGTTTTTT.

The chain joins TRBV5-4 to TRBJ1-2, with 7 positions matching TRBD1. Losses at the gene ends were 0 bases for V and 7 bases for J; bases not matched to a gene: 6. CDR3 length: 14 amino acids. Germline loops: CDR1 SGHNT, CDR2 YYREEE (reference sequence). Here the CDR3 reads CASSLGQGYVGYTF. Here the CDR3 DNA reads TGTGCCAGCAGCTTGGGACAGGGATACGTTGGCTACACCTTC.

This rearrangement joins TRBV19 to TRBJ2-2; D remains ambiguous. V was trimmed by 5 bases and J by 4 bases, leaving 11 bases between them. The CDR3 extends over 14 amino acids. The germline CDR1 and CDR2 sequences are LNHDA and SQIVND (reference sequence). This CDR3 is CASSSKTGTGELFF. DNA for the CDR3: TGTGCCAGTAGTTCAAAAACTGGCACCGGGGAGCTGTTTTTT.

The chain uses TRBV21-1 and TRBJ2-1; TRBD1, as called in the table, went unchecked against the DNA. TRBV21-1 is annotated as a pseudogene. The CDR3 runs 15 residues. Here the CDR3 reads CASSKGLSCKSEQFF. The CDR3, as DNA: TGTGCCAGCAGCAAAGGGCTCTCGTGTAAAAGTGAGCAGTTCTTC.

The DNA for the CDR3 is TGTGCCAGCAGCCAAGACAGGGGTGTTAGGGACGAGCAGTACTTC. Amino acids: CASSQDRGVRDEQYF. The chain has TRBV4-2 and TRBJ2-7; tentatively, D is TRBD1 (6 bases). The V end was cut by 0 bases, the J end by 5 bases, with 14 bases between. The length of the CDR3 is 15 residues. Germline V lookup: CDR1 LGHNA, CDR2 YNFKEQ.

The chain recombines TRBV6-5 with TRBJ2-2, with D possibly TRBD2 on 6 matching bases. The germline V gene has CDR1 MNHEY and CDR2 SVGAGI. Trimming took off 6 bases at V and 1 base at J, with 12 bases between the two ends. The CDR3 contains 15 residues. Written as DNA, the CDR3 is TGTGCCAGCAGGCGAAGGCGGGGGAACACCGGGGAGCTGTTTTTT. This sequence encodes CASRRRRGNTGELFF.

This chain uses TRBV6-6 with TRBJ2-2, with D perhaps matching TRBD1 (6 bases). The germline CDR1 and CDR2 sequences are MNHNY and SVGAGI (reference sequence). V dropped 2 bases and J dropped 8 bases, with 12 bases sitting between them. The CDR3 runs 14 residues. In DNA form, the CDR3 reads TGTGCCAGCAGTTACGACAGGAGGACGGGGGAGCTGTTTTTT. Its protein product is CASSYDRRTGELFF.

The chain recombines TRBV15 with TRBJ1-2; D gene unclear. V gave up 0 bases and J gave up 8 bases, with 16 bases separating them. Germline-derived CDR1 and CDR2 are LNHNV and YYDKDF (reference sequence). The CDR3 is 15 amino acids. This chain's CDR3 is CATSRDNGPGGGYTF. In DNA form, the CDR3 reads TGTGCCACCAGCAGAGATAATGGGCCCGGAGGGGGCTACACCTTC.

This clone was seen once. This chain connects TRBV5-1 to TRBJ2-1, with D maybe TRBD2 (6 bases). V was pared by 3 bases and J by 15 bases, with 16 bases between. This CDR3 contains 12 residues. Germline values: CDR1 SGHRS, CDR2 YFSETQ. The CDR3: CASSWDGGSAFF. Here the CDR3 DNA reads TGCGCCAGCAGCTGGGACGGGGGTTCGGCGTTCTTC.

This clone was detected only a few times. This chain links TRBV5-6 with TRBJ1-2; no definite D call. The CDR3 has 14 amino acids. Germline V gene data show CDR1 as SGHDT and CDR2 as YYEEEE. V was clipped by 0 bases and J by 6 bases, with 12 bases between them. The CDR3 protein is CASSLARTVHGYTF. Written as DNA, the CDR3 is TGTGCCAGCAGCTTGGCCCGAACAGTGCATGGCTACACCTTC.

The chain recombines TRBV30 with TRBJ1-6; D not resolved. V was cut by 4 bases and J by 9 bases, with 13 bases left in between. The CDR3 contains 13 residues. Germline CDR1 is GTSNPN and CDR2 is SVGIG (reference sequence). The CDR3 sequence: CAWTVEGGSPLHF. As DNA, the CDR3 is TGTGCCTGGACCGTGGAGGGCGGTTCACCCCTCCACTTT.

This chain uses TRBV30 with TRBJ2-3, with TRBD2 identical over 10 bases. Germline values: CDR1 GTSNPN, CDR2 SVGIG (reference sequence). CDR3 size: 13 residues. Losses at the gene ends were 7 bases for V and 2 bases for J; bases not matched to a gene: 3. CDR3 residues: CASSGGATDTQYF. The CDR3, as DNA: TGTGCCTCGAGCGGGGGGGCCACAGATACGCAGTATTTT.

The rearrangement uses TRBV5-4 and TRBJ1-4; TRBD1 might be the D (6 bases). The germline CDR1 and CDR2 sequences are SGHNT and YYREEE (reference sequence). Deletions cut 4 bases from V and 3 bases from J, with 13 bases between. CDR3 length: 15 amino acids. CDR3 region: CASSTRDTPNEKLFF. Written as DNA, the CDR3 is TGTGCCAGCAGCACCCGGGACACTCCTAATGAAAAACTGTTTTTT. The complete variable domain, with remaining parts taken from reference TRBV5-4 and TRBJ1-4, reads ETGVTQSPTHLIKTRGQQVTLRCSSQSGHNTVSWYQQALGQGPQFIFQYYREEENGRGNFPPRFSGLQFPNYSSELNVNALELDDSALYLCASSTRDTPNEKLFFGSGTQLSVL.

V and J are TRBV5-8 and TRBJ1-1; TRBD1 matches 7 bases. The V gene end was trimmed by 5 bases and the J gene end by 10 bases; junction bases not matched to a gene: 5. Germline CDR1 and CDR2: SGHTS and YDEGEE. The CDR3 sequence is 11 residues long. CDR3 region: CASSFGQVAFF. In DNA form, the CDR3 reads TGTGCCAGCAGTTTTGGACAGGTAGCTTTCTTT. Together with reference TRBV5-8 and TRBJ1-1, the CDR3 gives the full variable domain: EAGVTQSPTHLIKTRGQQATLRCSPISGHTSVYWYQQALGLGLQFLLWYDEGEERNRGNFPPRFSGRQFPNYSSELNVNALELEDSALYLCASSFGQVAFFGQGTRLTVV.

This clone was counted only a few times. V gene TRBV19 combines with J gene TRBJ1-6; weak D call: TRBD1 (5 bases). The V gene's germline CDR1 is LNHDA and CDR2 SQIVND (reference sequence). This CDR3 region has 15 residues. V lost 4 bases and J lost 7, with 14 bases in between. The CDR3 is CASSTIATENSPLHF. CDR3 DNA: TGTGCCAGTAGTACCATTGCGACAGAGAATTCACCCCTCCACTTT.

The chain couples TRBV6-6 to TRBJ1-5; D perhaps matches TRBD1 (6 bases). Germline-derived CDR1 and CDR2 are MNHNY and SVGAGI (reference sequence). CDR3 size: 15 residues. V was shortened by 4 bases and J by 9 bases, with 19 bases between the two germline ends. CDR3 residues: CASSSEGGGTGPQHF. CDR3 DNA sequence: TGTGCCAGCAGTTCCGAAGGGGGAGGGACCGGGCCCCAGCATTTT.

V and J are TRBV11-2 and TRBJ2-4, with D tentatively TRBD2 (6 bases). The CDR3 sequence is 14 residues long. CDR1 and CDR2 (germline): SGHAT, FQNNGV. V lost 0 bases and J lost 12, with 15 bases in between. CDR3 amino acids: CASSLETSIPSQYF. The DNA of the CDR3 is TGTGCCAGCAGCTTAGAAACTAGCATACCTTCTCAGTACTTC. The full variable domain, with the rest looked up from reference TRBV11-2 and TRBJ2-4, is EAGVAQSPRYKIIEKRQSVAFWCNPISGHATLYWYQQILGQGPKLLIQFQNNGVVDDSQLPKDRFSAERLKGVDSTLKIQPAKLEDSAVYLCASSLETSIPSQYFGAGTRLSVL.

V gene TRBV19 combines with J gene TRBJ1-6, with D possibly matching TRBD1 (5 bases). Per germline, CDR1 LNHDA and CDR2 SQIVND (reference sequence). The germline V and J ends were trimmed by 6 bases and 6 bases, with 6 bases remaining between them. CDR3 length: 12 residues. The CDR3 loop reads CASSRANSPLHF. CDR3 coding DNA: TGTGCCAGTAGCAGGGCTAATTCACCCCTCCACTTT. The variable domain in full, completed from reference TRBV19 and TRBJ1-6, reads DGGITQSPKYLFRKEGQNVTLSCEQNLNHDAMYWYRQDPGQGLRLIYYSQIVNDFQKGDIAEGYSVSREKKESFPLTVTSAQKNPTAFYLCASSRANSPLHFGNGTRLTVT.

This rearrangement joins TRBV6-6 to TRBJ2-7; 9 nucleotides align to TRBD1. The CDR3 extends over 13 amino acids. J was trimmed by 3 bases and V by 8 bases; bases with no gene match: 5. Germline-derived CDR1 and CDR2 are MNHNY and SVGAGI (reference sequence). CDR3 coding DNA: TGTGCCAGCGGGTCGGACAGGGGCTACGAGCAGTACGTC. This codes for CASGSDRGYEQYV.